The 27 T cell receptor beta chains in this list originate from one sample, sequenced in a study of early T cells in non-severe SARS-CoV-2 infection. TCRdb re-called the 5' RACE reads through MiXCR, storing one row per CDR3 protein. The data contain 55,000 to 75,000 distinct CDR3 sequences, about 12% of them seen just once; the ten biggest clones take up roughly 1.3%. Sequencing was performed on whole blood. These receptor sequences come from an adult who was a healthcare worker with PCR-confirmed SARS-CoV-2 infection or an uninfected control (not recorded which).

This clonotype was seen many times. CDR3 DNA: TGTGCCAGCAGTTTACTACGGACTAGCGGGATATCGTACAATGAGCAGTTCTTC. Its protein is CASSLLRTSGISYNEQFF. V gene TRBV12-3 or TRBV12-4 combines with J gene TRBJ2-1; 12 bases agree with TRBD2. Losses at the gene ends were 2 bases for V and 4 bases for J; bases not matched to a gene: 9. The length of the CDR3 is 18 residues.

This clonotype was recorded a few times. This chain's CDR3 is CASSIDPQGRLFF. The CDR3 DNA reads TGTGCCAGTAGTATAGACCCACAGGGAAGACTGTTTTTT. J is TRBJ1-4 and V is TRBV19; possibly TRBD1 for D (6 bases). The length of the CDR3 is 13 residues. Germline loops: CDR1 LNHDA, CDR2 SQIVND (reference sequence). Trimming removed 0 bases from V and 13 bases from J, with 12 bases in between.

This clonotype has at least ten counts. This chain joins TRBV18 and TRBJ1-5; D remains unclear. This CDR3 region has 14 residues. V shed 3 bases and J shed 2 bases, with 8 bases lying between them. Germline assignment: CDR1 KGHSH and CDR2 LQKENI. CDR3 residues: CASSPSRGNQPQHF. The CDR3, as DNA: TGTGCCAGCTCACCTAGTCGGGGCAATCAGCCCCAGCATTTT.

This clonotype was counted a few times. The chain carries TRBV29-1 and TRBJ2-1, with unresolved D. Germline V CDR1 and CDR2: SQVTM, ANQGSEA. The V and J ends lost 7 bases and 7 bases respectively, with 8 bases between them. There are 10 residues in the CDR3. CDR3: CSGERNEQFF. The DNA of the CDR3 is TGCAGCGGGGAACGGAATGAGCAGTTCTTC.

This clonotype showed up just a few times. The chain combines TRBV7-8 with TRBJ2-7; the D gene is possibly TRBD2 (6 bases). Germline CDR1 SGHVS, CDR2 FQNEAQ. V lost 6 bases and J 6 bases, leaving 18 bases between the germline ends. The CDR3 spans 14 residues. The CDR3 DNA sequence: TGTGCCAGCAGTCTTCCGGGAACAGCGGGCGAGCAGTACTTC. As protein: CASSLPGTAGEQYF.

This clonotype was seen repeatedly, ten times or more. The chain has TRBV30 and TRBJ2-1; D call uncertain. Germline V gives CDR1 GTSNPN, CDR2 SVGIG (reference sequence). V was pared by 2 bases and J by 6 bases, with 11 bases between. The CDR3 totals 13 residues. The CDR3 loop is CAWSSTFPNEQFF. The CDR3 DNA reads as TGTGCCTGGAGTTCGACGTTCCCCAATGAGCAGTTCTTC.

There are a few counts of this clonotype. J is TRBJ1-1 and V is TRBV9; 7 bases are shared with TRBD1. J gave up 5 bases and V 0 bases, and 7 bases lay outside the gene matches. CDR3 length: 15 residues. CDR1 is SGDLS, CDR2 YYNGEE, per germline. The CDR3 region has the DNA TGTGCCAGCAGCGTAGCTGACAGGGCAGGAACTGAAGCTTTCTTT. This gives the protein CASSVADRAGTEAFF.

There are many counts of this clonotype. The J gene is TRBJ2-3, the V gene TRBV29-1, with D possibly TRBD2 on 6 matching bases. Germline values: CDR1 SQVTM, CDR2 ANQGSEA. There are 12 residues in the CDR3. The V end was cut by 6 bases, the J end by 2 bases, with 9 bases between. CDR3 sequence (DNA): TGCAGCGTGGAGGGGACCACAGATACGCAGTATTTT. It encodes CSVEGTTDTQYF.

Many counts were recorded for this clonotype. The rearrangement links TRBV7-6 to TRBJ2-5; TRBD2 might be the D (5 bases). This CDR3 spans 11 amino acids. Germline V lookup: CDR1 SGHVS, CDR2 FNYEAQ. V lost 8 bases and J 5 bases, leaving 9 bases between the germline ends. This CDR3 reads CASGPGETQYF. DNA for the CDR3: TGTGCCAGCGGACCGGGGGAGACCCAGTACTTC. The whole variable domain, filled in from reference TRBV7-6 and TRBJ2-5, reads GAGVSQSPRYKVTKRGQDVALRCDPISGHVSLYWYRQALGQGPEFLTYFNYEAQQDKSGLPNDRFSAERPEGSISTLTIQRTEQRDSAMYRCASGPGETQYFGPGTRLLVL.

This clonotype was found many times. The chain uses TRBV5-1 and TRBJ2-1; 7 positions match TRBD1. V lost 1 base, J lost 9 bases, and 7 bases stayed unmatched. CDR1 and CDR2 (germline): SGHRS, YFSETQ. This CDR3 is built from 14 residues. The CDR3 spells CASSLRGGSSEQFF. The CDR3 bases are TGCGCCAGCAGCTTGAGAGGGGGCTCAAGTGAGCAGTTCTTC.

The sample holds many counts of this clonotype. The CDR3 DNA reads TGTGCCAGCAGTTACGTCCTAGCGGGAGGGTGGTTCTTC. Residues: CASSYVLAGGWFF. The chain joins TRBV6-2 or TRBV6-3 to TRBJ2-1; 12 bases fit TRBD2. CDR1 and CDR2 (germline): MNHEY, SVGEGT. V lost 2 bases, J lost 15 bases, and 5 bases stayed unmatched. This CDR3 contains 13 residues.

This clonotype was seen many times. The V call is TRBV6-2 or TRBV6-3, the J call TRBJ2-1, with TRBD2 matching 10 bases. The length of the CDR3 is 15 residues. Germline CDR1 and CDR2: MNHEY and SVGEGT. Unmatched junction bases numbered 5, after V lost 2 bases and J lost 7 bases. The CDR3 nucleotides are TGTGCCAGCAGTTACAGCGGGAGGGGCTTTAATGAGCAGTTCTTC. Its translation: CASSYSGRGFNEQFF.

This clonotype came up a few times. As DNA, the CDR3 is TGTGCCAGCAGCTTAGCCGGACTAGCGCAATCCTACAATGAGCAGTTCTTC. The encoded protein is CASSLAGLAQSYNEQFF. The chain combines TRBV7-2 with TRBJ2-1; 9 positions agree with TRBD2. The CDR3 extends over 17 amino acids. Trimming cost V 0 bases and J 1 base; bases outside gene matches: 4. CDR1 and CDR2 (germline): SGHTA, FQGNSA.

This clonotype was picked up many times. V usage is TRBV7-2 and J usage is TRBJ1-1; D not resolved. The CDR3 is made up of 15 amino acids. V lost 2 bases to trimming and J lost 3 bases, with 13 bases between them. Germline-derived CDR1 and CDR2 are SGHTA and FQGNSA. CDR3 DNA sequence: TGTGCCAGCAGCTTACCCTGGGGAACCCACACTGAAGCTTTCTTT. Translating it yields CASSLPWGTHTEAFF.

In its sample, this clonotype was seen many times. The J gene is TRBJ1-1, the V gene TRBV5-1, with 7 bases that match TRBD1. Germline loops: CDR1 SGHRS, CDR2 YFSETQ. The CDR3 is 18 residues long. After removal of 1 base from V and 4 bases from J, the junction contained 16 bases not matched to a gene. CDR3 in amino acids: CASSLLMGQPFPSTEAFF. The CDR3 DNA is TGCGCCAGCAGCTTGCTGATGGGACAGCCCTTTCCGAGCACTGAAGCTTTCTTT.

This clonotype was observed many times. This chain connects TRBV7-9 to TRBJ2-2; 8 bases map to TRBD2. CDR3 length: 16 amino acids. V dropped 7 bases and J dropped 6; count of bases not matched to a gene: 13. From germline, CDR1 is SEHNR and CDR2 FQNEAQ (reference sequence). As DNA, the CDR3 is TGTGCCAGCACCCCATCGGGAGGGGCAGGCGCCGGGGAGCTGTTTTTT. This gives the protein CASTPSGGAGAGELFF.

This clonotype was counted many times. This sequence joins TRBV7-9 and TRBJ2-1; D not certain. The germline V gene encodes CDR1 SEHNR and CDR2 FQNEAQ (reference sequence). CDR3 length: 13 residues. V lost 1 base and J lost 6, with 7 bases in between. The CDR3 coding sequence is TGTGCCAGCAGCTTAGGGCAGACCAATGAGCAGTTCTTC. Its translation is CASSLGQTNEQFF.

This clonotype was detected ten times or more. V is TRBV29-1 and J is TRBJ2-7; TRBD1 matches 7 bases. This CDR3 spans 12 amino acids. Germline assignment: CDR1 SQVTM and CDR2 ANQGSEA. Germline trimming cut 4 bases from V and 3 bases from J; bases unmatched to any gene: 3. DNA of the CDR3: TGCAGCGTTGGGGGACAGAGCTACGAGCAGTACTTC. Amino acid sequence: CSVGGQSYEQYF.

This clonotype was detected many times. CDR3 in amino acids: CASSWTPEGQFF. CDR3 DNA: TGTGCCAGCAGTTGGACTCCCGAAGGGCAGTTCTTC. The chain employs TRBV2 and TRBJ2-1; TRBD2 might be the D (5 bases). With 5 bases removed from V and 12 bases from J, the gap between germline ends came to 14 bases. This CDR3 comprises 12 residues. Germline assignment: CDR1 SNHLY and CDR2 FYNNEI.

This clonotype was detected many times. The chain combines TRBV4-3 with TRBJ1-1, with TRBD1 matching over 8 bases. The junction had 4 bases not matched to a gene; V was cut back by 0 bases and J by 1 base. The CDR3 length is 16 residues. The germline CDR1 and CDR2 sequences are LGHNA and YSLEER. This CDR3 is CASSQDGTGWNTEAFF. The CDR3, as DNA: TGCGCCAGCAGCCAAGATGGGACAGGCTGGAACACTGAAGCTTTCTTT.

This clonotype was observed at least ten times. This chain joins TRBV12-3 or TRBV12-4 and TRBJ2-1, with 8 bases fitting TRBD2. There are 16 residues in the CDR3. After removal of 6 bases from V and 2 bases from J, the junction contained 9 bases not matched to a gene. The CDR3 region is CASSPTSVSPYNEQFF. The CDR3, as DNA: TGTGCCAGCAGCCCGACTAGCGTTAGCCCCTACAATGAGCAGTTCTTC.

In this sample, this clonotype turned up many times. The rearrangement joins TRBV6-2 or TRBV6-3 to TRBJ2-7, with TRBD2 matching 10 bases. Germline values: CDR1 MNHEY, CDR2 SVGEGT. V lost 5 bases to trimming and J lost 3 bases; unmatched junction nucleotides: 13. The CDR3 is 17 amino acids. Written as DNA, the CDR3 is TGTGCCAGCAGTGACTATGAAGCGGGAGGGATATTCTACGAGCAGTACTTC. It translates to CASSDYEAGGIFYEQYF.

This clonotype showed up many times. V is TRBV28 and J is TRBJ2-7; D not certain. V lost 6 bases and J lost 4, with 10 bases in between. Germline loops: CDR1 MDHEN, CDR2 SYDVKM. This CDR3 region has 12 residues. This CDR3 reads CASSRPRYEQYF. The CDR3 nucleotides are TGTGCCAGCAGCCGCCCCCGATACGAGCAGTACTTC.

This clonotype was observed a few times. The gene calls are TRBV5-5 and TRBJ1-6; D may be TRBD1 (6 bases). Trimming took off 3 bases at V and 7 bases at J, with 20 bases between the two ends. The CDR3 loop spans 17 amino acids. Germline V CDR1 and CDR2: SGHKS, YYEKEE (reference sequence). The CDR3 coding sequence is TGTGCCAGCAGCTGGGGGGCCGCACCTTACTTAAATTCACCCCTCCACTTT. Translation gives CASSWGAAPYLNSPLHF.

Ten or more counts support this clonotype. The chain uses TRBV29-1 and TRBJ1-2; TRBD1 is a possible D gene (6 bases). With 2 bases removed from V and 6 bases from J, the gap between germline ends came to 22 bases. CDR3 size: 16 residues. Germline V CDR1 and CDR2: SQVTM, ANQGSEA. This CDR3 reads CSVESGRGLGENGYTF. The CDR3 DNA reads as TGCAGCGTTGAATCGGGTCGGGGGCTTGGTGAGAATGGCTACACCTTC.

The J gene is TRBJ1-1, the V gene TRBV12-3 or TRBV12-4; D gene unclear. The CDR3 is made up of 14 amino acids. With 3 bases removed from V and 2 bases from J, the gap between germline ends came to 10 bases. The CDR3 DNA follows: TGTGCCAGCAGTTTGGACGGCAGAAACACTGAAGCTTTCTTT. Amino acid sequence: CASSLDGRNTEAFF.

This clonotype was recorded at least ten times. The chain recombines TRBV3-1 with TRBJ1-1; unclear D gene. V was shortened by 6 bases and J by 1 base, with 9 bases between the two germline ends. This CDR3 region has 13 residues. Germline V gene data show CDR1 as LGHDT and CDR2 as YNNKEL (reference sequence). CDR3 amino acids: CASSRASNTEAFF. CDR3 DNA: TGTGCCAGCAGTAGGGCCTCGAACACTGAAGCTTTCTTT. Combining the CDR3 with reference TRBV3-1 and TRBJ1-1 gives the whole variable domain DTAVSQTPKYLVTQMGNDKSIKCEQNLGHDTMYWYKQDSKKFLKIMFSYNNKELIINETVPNRFSPKSPDKAHLNLHINSLELGDSAVYFCASSRASNTEAFFGQGTRLTVV.